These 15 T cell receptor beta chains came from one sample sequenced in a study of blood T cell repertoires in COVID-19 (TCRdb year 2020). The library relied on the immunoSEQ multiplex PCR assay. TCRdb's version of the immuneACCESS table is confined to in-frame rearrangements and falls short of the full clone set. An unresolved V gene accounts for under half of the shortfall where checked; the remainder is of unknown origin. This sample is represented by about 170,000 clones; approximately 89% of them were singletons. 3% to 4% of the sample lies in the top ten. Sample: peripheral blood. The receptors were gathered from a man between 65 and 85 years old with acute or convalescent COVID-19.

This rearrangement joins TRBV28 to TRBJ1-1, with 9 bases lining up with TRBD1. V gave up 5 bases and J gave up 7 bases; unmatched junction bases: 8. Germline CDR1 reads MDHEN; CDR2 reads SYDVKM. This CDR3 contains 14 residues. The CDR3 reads CASSGRTGDLEAFF. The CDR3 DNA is TGTGCCAGCAGTGGGCGGACAGGGGACCTTGAAGCTTTCTTT.

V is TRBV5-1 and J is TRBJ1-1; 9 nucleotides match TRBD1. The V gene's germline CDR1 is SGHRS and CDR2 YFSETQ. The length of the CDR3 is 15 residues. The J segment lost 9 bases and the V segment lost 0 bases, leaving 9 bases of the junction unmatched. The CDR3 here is CASSLGDRETGQAFF. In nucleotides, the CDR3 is TGCGCCAGCAGCTTGGGGGACAGGGAAACGGGCCAAGCTTTCTTT.

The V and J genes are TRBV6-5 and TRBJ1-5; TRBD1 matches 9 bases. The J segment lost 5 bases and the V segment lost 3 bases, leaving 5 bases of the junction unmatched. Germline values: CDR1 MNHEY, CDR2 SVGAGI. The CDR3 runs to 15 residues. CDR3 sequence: CASSYSQGADQPQHF. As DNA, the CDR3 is TGTGCCAGCAGTTATTCACAGGGGGCCGATCAGCCCCAGCATTTT.

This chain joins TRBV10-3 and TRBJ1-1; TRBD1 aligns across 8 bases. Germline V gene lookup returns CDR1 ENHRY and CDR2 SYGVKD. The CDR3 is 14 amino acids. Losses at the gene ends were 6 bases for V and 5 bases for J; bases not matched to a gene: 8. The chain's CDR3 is CAIRIQGARTEAFF. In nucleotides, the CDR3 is TGTGCCATCAGAATCCAGGGGGCGCGGACTGAAGCTTTCTTT.

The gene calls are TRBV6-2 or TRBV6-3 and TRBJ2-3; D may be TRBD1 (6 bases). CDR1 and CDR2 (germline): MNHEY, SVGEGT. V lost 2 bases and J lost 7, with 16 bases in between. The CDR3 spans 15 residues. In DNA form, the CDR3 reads TGTGCCAGCAGTTACGGGGACACCCGTGTGAATACGCAGTATTTT. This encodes CASSYGDTRVNTQYF.

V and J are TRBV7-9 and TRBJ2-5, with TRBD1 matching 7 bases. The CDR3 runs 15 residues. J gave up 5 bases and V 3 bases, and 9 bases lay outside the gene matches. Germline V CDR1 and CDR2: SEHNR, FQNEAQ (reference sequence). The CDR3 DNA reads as TGTGCCAGCAGCTTCAGGGGACAGCTTTACGAGACCCAGTACTTC. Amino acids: CASSFRGQLYETQYF.

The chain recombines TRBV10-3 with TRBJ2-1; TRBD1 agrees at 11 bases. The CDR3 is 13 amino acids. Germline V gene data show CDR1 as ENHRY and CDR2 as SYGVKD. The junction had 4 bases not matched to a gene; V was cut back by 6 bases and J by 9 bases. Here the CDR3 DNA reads TGTGCCATCAGGCCGGGACAGGGGGTTGAGCAGTTCTTC. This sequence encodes CAIRPGQGVEQFF.

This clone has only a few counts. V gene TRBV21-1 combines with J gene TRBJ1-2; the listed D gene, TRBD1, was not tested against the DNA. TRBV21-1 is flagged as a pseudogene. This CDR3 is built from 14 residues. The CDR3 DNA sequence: TGTGCCAGCAGCAAAGGGGACAGGGATCGGGGCTACACCTTC. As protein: CASSKGDRDRGYTF.

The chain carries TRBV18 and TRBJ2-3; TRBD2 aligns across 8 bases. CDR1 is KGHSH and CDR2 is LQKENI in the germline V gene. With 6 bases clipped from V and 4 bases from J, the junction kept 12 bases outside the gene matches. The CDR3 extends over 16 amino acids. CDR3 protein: CASSARGSGGSDTQYF. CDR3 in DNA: TGTGCCAGCTCCGCCCGGGGGAGCGGGGGATCAGATACGCAGTATTTT.

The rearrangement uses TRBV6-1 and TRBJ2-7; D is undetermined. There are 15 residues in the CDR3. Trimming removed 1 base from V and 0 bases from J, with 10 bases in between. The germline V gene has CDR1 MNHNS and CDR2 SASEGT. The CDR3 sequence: CASSEGPTSSYEQYF. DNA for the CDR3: TGTGCCAGCAGTGAAGGTCCCACGAGCTCCTACGAGCAGTACTTC.

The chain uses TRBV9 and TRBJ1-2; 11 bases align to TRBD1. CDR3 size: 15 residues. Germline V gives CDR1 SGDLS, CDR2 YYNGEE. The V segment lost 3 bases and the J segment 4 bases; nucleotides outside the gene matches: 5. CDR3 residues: CASSAWTGGSYGYTF. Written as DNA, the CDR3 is TGTGCCAGCAGCGCCTGGACAGGGGGCAGCTATGGCTACACCTTC.

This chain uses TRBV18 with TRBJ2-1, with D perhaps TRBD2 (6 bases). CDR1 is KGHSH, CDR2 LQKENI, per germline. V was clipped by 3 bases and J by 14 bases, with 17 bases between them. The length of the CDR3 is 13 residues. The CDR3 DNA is TGTGCCAGCTCACCGGGGGGAACCAGGAATGAGTTCTTC. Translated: CASSPGGTRNEFF.

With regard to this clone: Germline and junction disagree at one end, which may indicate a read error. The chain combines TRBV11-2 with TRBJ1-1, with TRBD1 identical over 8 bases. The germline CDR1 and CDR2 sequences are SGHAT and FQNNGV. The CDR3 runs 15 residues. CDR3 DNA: TGTGCCAGCAACTTAGTCAGGGGGCTGGGCACTGAAGCTTTCTTT. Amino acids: CASNLVRGLGTEAFF. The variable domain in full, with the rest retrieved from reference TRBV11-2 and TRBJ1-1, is EAGVAQSPRYKIIEKRQSVAFWCNPISGHATLYWYQQILGQGPKLLIQFQNNGVVDDSQLPKDRFSAERLKGVDSTLKIQPAKLEDSAVYLCASNLVRGLGTEAFFGQGTRLTVV.

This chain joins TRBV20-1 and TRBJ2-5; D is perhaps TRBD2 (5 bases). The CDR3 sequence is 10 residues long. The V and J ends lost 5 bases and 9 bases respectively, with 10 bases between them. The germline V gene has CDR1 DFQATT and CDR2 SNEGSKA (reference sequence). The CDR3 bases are TGCAGTGCTGGGGAGAGTTCCCAGTACTTC. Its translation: CSAGESSQYF.

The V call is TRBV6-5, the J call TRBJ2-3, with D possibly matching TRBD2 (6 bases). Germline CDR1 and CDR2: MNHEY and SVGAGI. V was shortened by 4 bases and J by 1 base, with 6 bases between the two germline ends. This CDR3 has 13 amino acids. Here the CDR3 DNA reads TGTGCCAGCAGTTGGGGGGGCACAGATACGCAGTATTTT. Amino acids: CASSWGGTDTQYF.